Shown below are 26 T cell receptor beta chains from a single sample sequenced in a study of beta chain features in type 1 diabetes. Expressed TCRB transcripts were sequenced because the isolated RNA had all been reverse transcribed beforehand. The method was immunoSEQ multiplex PCR; TCRdb's version includes in-frame clones alone and lacks a portion of them. The sample contains under 300,000 clones, 7% to 9% of which appear only once. Sequenced material: central memory CD4+ T cells from blood. All receptors come from a woman aged 18-30 years in good health.

About this clone: Additional DNA sequences in this sample encode the identical CDR3. The genes are TRBV7-9 and TRBJ2-1, with TRBD2 identical over 10 bases. Germline-derived CDR1 and CDR2 are SEHNR and FQNEAQ (reference sequence). The CDR3 is 16 residues long. V was pared by 2 bases and J by 2 bases, with 3 bases of the junction left unmatched. CDR3: CASSLSLAGAYNEQFF. The CDR3 region has the DNA TGTGCCAGCAGCTTAAGTCTAGCGGGGGCCTACAATGAGCAGTTCTTC.

The chain recombines TRBV7-9 with TRBJ2-5; TRBD1 or TRBD2 may be the D gene (5 bases each). V was pared by 1 base and J by 2 bases, with 5 bases between. Germline CDR1 and CDR2: SEHNR and FQNEAQ (reference sequence). The CDR3 totals 13 residues. The CDR3 DNA follows: TGTGCCAGCAGCTTAGGGGGGCAAGAGACCCAGTACTTC. Its translation is CASSLGGQETQYF.

This chain connects TRBV9 to TRBJ1-2, with D possibly TRBD1 on 6 matching bases. This CDR3 comprises 14 residues. V lost 1 base and J 2 bases, leaving 9 bases between the germline ends. Germline CDR1 and CDR2: SGDLS and YYNGEE. CDR3 in amino acids: CASSVSGHNYGYTF. Written as DNA, the CDR3 is TGTGCCAGCAGCGTATCGGGACACAACTATGGCTACACCTTC.

The CDR3 reads CASSRNSGKNGNQPQHF. Written as DNA, the CDR3 is TGTGCCAGCAGTAGAAACTCCGGGAAGAATGGTAATCAGCCCCAGCATTTT. This rearrangement joins TRBV27 to TRBJ1-5, with D unresolved. Deletions cut 5 bases from V and 4 bases from J, with 21 bases between. Germline assignment: CDR1 MNHEY and CDR2 SMNVEV (reference sequence). The CDR3 has 17 residues.

Points on this clone: It differs at one base from a far larger clone, so likely a read error. Other DNA variants within this sample encode the same CDR3. The V and J genes are TRBV29-1 and TRBJ1-4, with D perhaps matching TRBD1 (6 bases). Germline V lookup: CDR1 SQVTM, CDR2 ANQGSEA. The CDR3 spans 18 residues. V lost 4 bases and J lost 5, with 26 bases in between. CDR3 in amino acids: CSVVVGGAGAADNEKLFF. The CDR3 coding sequence is TGCAGCGTTGTAGTGGGGGGGGCAGGGGCTGCCGACAATGAAAAACTGTTTTTT.

This sequence joins TRBV15 and TRBJ1-1; D ambiguous. The CDR3 runs to 14 residues. Per germline, CDR1 LNHNV and CDR2 YYDKDF (reference sequence). V was shortened by 0 bases and J by 6 bases, with 11 bases between the two germline ends. The CDR3 reads CATSRDRAAPEAFF. The CDR3 DNA follows: TGTGCCACCAGCAGAGATAGGGCAGCGCCTGAAGCTTTCTTT.

The chain combines TRBV19 with TRBJ2-7; D might be TRBD2 (6 bases). The CDR3 totals 14 residues. V lost 6 bases and J lost 0, with 12 bases in between. Germline-derived CDR1 and CDR2 are LNHDA and SQIVND (reference sequence). The DNA of the CDR3 is TGTGCCAGTAGCGGGACTTTCAGCTCCTACGAGCAGTACGTC. It codes for CASSGTFSSYEQYV.

The sample holds many counts of this clone. V is TRBV2 and J is TRBJ2-5; no reliable D call. This CDR3 is 14 amino acids long. CDR1 is SNHLY, CDR2 FYNNEI, per germline. V lost 4 bases and J 3 bases, leaving 12 bases between the germline ends. The CDR3 DNA reads TGTGCCAGCAGTGGCTTGGTCAGGAAAGAGACCCAGTACTTC. Its translation is CASSGLVRKETQYF.

This clone came up a few times. The chain employs TRBV25-1 and TRBJ1-1; tentatively, D is TRBD1 (5 bases). CDR3 length: 13 amino acids. V shed 11 bases and J shed 5 bases, with 18 bases lying between them. Germline loops: CDR1 MGHDK, CDR2 SYGVNS. The CDR3 sequence is CAVQGYGKTEAFF. CDR3 coding DNA: TGTGCCGTTCAGGGTTATGGGAAGACTGAAGCTTTCTTT.

In its sample, this clone was seen a few times. V and J are TRBV7-2 and TRBJ1-2; D may be TRBD1 (5 bases). V was clipped by 1 base and J by 8 bases, with 14 bases between them. Germline V CDR1 and CDR2: SGHTA, FQGNSA. The CDR3 is made up of 14 amino acids. The CDR3 DNA reads TGTGCCAGCAGCTTAGATTGGGGGTTGAGAGGCTACACCTTC. Encoded protein: CASSLDWGLRGYTF.

The chain has TRBV7-2 and TRBJ2-2; TRBD2 agrees at 9 bases. The CDR3 contains 15 residues. The junction had 3 bases not matched to a gene; V was cut back by 1 base and J by 6 bases. From germline, CDR1 is SGHTA and CDR2 FQGNSA. The CDR3 nucleotides read TGTGCCAGCAGCTTAGGCGGGGGGGAACCCGGGGAGCTGTTTTTT. The encoded protein is CASSLGGGEPGELFF.

The chain recombines TRBV6-6 with TRBJ1-4, with a possible D match to TRBD1 (6 bases). CDR3 length equals 13 residues. Germline V gene sequence: CDR1 MNHNY, CDR2 SVGAGI (reference sequence). V was trimmed by 6 bases and J by 5 bases, leaving 10 bases between them. CDR3 sequence: CASRDSMNEKLFF. The DNA of the CDR3 is TGTGCCAGCAGGGACAGTATGAATGAAAAACTGTTTTTT.

This clone was observed a few times. For the CDR3, the DNA is TGTGCCAGCAGTTACCGGGACAGGGCTGGCTACACCTTC. It codes for CASSYRDRAGYTF. The rearrangement uses TRBV27 and TRBJ1-2; 9 bases agree with TRBD1. The germline V gene has CDR1 MNHEY and CDR2 SMNVEV (reference sequence). This CDR3 is 13 amino acids long. J gave up 7 bases and V 4 bases, and 4 bases lay outside the gene matches.

This clone was counted ten times or more. The DNA of the CDR3 is TGTGCCAGTGGGATCTCCGCAGAGCTAGCCAAAAACATTCAGTACTTC. This gives the protein CASGISAELAKNIQYF. The chain uses TRBV28 and TRBJ2-4; D remains ambiguous. Germline lookup yields CDR1 MDHEN and CDR2 SYDVKM. The CDR3 is made up of 16 amino acids. Trimming pared 9 bases from V and 0 bases from J, leaving 18 bases between.

This clone was seen more than once but under ten times. This chain uses TRBV7-2 with TRBJ2-5; D might be TRBD1 (5 bases). Trimming removed 3 bases at V and 4 bases at J, with 6 bases between. Germline CDR1 SGHTA, CDR2 FQGNSA. The CDR3 runs to 12 residues. CDR3 protein: CASSFDRETQYF. The CDR3 DNA sequence: TGTGCCAGCAGCTTCGACAGAGAGACCCAGTACTTC.

The chain employs TRBV5-6 and TRBJ1-4; 8 nucleotides align to TRBD1. Trimming removed 4 bases from V and 5 bases from J; junction bases left unmatched: 10. The CDR3 consists of 16 residues. Germline-derived CDR1 and CDR2 are SGHDT and YYEEEE. CDR3 DNA sequence: TGTGCCAGCAGCATCCGGACAGGGAGAACGAATGAAAAACTGTTTTTT. Encoded protein: CASSIRTGRTNEKLFF.

The chain joins TRBV19 to TRBJ1-2; unclear D gene. The length of the CDR3 is 13 residues. Trimming took off 3 bases at V and 2 bases at J, with 7 bases between the two ends. CDR1 and CDR2 (germline): LNHDA, SQIVND (reference sequence). CDR3 DNA sequence: TGTGCCAGTAGTATCGGAGGGAACTATGGCTACACCTTC. Translating gives CASSIGGNYGYTF.

This clone came up a few times. V gene TRBV6-1 combines with J gene TRBJ2-3, with D possibly matching TRBD1 (6 bases). Germline CDR1 is MNHNS and CDR2 is SASEGT. V gave up 6 bases and J gave up 0 bases, with 13 bases separating them. The CDR3 consists of 15 residues. The CDR3 loop reads CASSPQGPSTDTQYF. CDR3 nucleotide sequence: TGTGCCAGCAGCCCCCAGGGGCCAAGCACAGATACGCAGTATTTT.

This clone was counted between two and nine times. The rearrangement uses TRBV4-1 and TRBJ2-3; D gene uncertain. This CDR3 has 14 residues. Deletions cut 2 bases from V and 6 bases from J, with 12 bases between. The germline gives CDR1 MGHRA, CDR2 YSYEKL. CDR3 in amino acids: CASSQNRNADTQYF. DNA for the CDR3: TGCGCCAGCAGCCAAAACCGAAACGCCGATACGCAGTATTTT.

The gene calls are TRBV7-2 and TRBJ2-1; 7 nucleotides align to TRBD1. This CDR3 has 12 residues. V dropped 8 bases and J dropped 4; count of bases not matched to a gene: 2. Germline V gene data show CDR1 as SGHTA and CDR2 as FQGNSA. This chain's CDR3 is CASVQGYNEQFF. Written as DNA, the CDR3 is TGTGCCAGCGTACAGGGGTACAATGAGCAGTTCTTC.

J is TRBJ2-7 and V is TRBV20-1; D might be TRBD1 (7 bases). This CDR3 comprises 11 residues. Per germline, CDR1 DFQATT and CDR2 SNEGSKA (reference sequence). V lost 6 bases and J lost 3, with 9 bases in between. CDR3 sequence reads: CSAQGGYEQYV. Written as DNA, the CDR3 is TGCAGTGCGCAGGGGGGCTACGAGCAGTACGTC.

This clone came up many times. The CDR3 reads CASSLGGTASSYEQYF. Here the CDR3 DNA reads TGTGCCAGCAGCTTAGGCGGGACAGCAAGCTCCTACGAGCAGTACTTC. The chain is built from TRBV13 and TRBJ2-7, with 7 bases matching TRBD1. V lost 0 bases to trimming and J lost 0 bases; unmatched junction nucleotides: 5. The CDR3 is 16 amino acids. Germline lookup yields CDR1 PRHDT and CDR2 FYEKMQ (reference sequence).

This sequence joins TRBV2 and TRBJ2-1, with a possible D match to TRBD2 (6 bases). The V end lost 5 bases, the J end lost 8 bases, and 22 bases lay between the germline ends. Germline CDR1 reads SNHLY; CDR2 reads FYNNEI. This CDR3 contains 16 residues. As DNA, the CDR3 is TGTGCCAGCAGTTTAAGGGGCGGGAAAGTGTCCGATGAGCAGTTCTTC. This sequence encodes CASSLRGGKVSDEQFF.

This clone was observed a few times. CDR3 in DNA: TGTGCCAGCTCACCTTTCGCGCCCGGAGCGGTCTCTGGAAACACCATATATTTT. Translating gives CASSPFAPGAVSGNTIYF. The V and J genes are TRBV18 and TRBJ1-3; no definite D call. The ends were cut back, 3 bases at V and 0 bases at J, with 18 bases in the middle. Germline lookup yields CDR1 KGHSH and CDR2 LQKENI. The CDR3 is 18 amino acids.

This clone was counted ten times or more. This chain uses TRBV28 with TRBJ2-3; D may be TRBD1 (5 bases). Germline CDR1 is MDHEN and CDR2 is SYDVKM. The CDR3 runs 14 residues. Between the trimmed V and J ends, which lost 5 bases and 5 bases, there was a span of 14 bases. The CDR3 reads CASSPTGVGDTQYF. The CDR3 DNA follows: TGTGCCAGCAGTCCTACAGGAGTTGGAGATACGCAGTATTTT.

This clone was counted at least ten times. V is TRBV7-2 and J is TRBJ1-4; TRBD1 might be the D (6 bases). The germline V gene has CDR1 SGHTA and CDR2 FQGNSA. The length of the CDR3 is 16 residues. Trimming removed 5 bases at V and 4 bases at J, with 17 bases between. The CDR3 DNA reads as TGTGCCAGCAGCCCAAGGGGTGGGGGGCTTAATGAAAAACTGTTTTTT. Its protein is CASSPRGGGLNEKLFF.